The 21 T cell receptor beta chains below come from one sample, sequenced in a study of blood T cell repertoires in COVID-19. Produced via immunoSEQ multiplex PCR; TCRdb's table is partial and in-frame only. The sample records about 330,000 clones, around 87% being singletons. Source material: peripheral blood. The receptors shown here come from a woman in her forties or fifties with active or convalescent COVID-19.

The J gene is TRBJ2-7, the V gene TRBV6-5, with TRBD1 matching over 7 bases. Germline trimming cut 10 bases from V and 0 bases from J; bases unmatched to any gene: 9. The CDR3 has 14 residues. CDR1 and CDR2 from the germline V gene are MNHEY and SVGAGI. The CDR3: CATARAGGSYEQYF. For the CDR3, the DNA is TGTGCCACTGCCAGGGCAGGGGGCTCCTACGAGCAGTACTTC.

The J gene is TRBJ1-1, the V gene TRBV7-9, with D tentatively TRBD1 (5 bases). The CDR3 has 15 residues. Germline V CDR1 and CDR2: SEHNR, FQNEAQ (reference sequence). The germline V and J ends were trimmed by 5 bases and 8 bases, with 21 bases remaining between them. The chain's CDR3 is CASSPWGEGHGEAFF. CDR3 sequence (DNA): TGTGCCAGCAGCCCGTGGGGGGAGGGTCACGGGGAAGCTTTCTTT.

The chain couples TRBV5-4 to TRBJ1-2, with D possibly matching TRBD1 (6 bases). The CDR3 has 14 residues. The ends were cut back, 3 bases at V and 4 bases at J, with 13 bases in the middle. Germline CDR1 and CDR2: SGHNT and YYREEE (reference sequence). CDR3 in DNA: TGTGCCAGCAGCTCTGGTGGACAGTCCTATGGCTACACCTTC. This gives the protein CASSSGGQSYGYTF.

This clone was counted a single time. This chain links TRBV5-8 with TRBJ2-4, with no clear D. The CDR3 totals 16 residues. The V end lost 4 bases, the J end lost 3 bases, and 17 bases lay between the germline ends. Germline CDR1 reads SGHTS; CDR2 reads YDEGEE. The CDR3 protein is CASSPVLVNVKNIQYF. The CDR3 DNA reads TGTGCCAGCAGCCCAGTCCTAGTAAACGTCAAAAACATTCAGTACTTC.

This clone was seen just once. The gene calls are TRBV5-5 and TRBJ2-1; D gene ambiguous. Germline V gives CDR1 SGHKS, CDR2 YYEKEE (reference sequence). V lost 2 bases and J 0 bases, leaving 6 bases between the germline ends. CDR3 length equals 14 residues. The CDR3 DNA follows: TGTGCCAGCAGCTTAGCAGGCTCCTACAATGAGCAGTTCTTC. This encodes CASSLAGSYNEQFF.

V usage is TRBV10-3 and J usage is TRBJ1-4; D is unresolved. The V gene lost 4 bases and the J gene lost 6 bases, with 12 bases spanning the gap. Germline CDR1 reads ENHRY; CDR2 reads SYGVKD. The CDR3 has 14 amino acids. CDR3 sequence reads: CAISVDMEDEKLFF. The CDR3 nucleotides are TGTGCCATCAGTGTTGACATGGAGGATGAAAAACTGTTTTTT.

The chain joins TRBV6-4 to TRBJ2-1; 7 nucleotides align to TRBD2. V was pared by 8 bases and J by 2 bases, with 12 bases of the junction left unmatched. The CDR3 covers 16 residues. Germline CDR1 is MRHNA and CDR2 is SNTAGT. DNA for the CDR3: TGTGCCAGCGCCCTGGAGGGCGGGGGTACCTACAATGAGCAGTTCTTC. Protein product: CASALEGGGTYNEQFF.

This clone was observed a few times. The chain couples TRBV5-1 to TRBJ2-2; no clear D gene. The CDR3 sequence is 15 residues long. V was pared by 0 bases and J by 2 bases, with 8 bases between. Germline-derived CDR1 and CDR2 are SGHRS and YFSETQ. The CDR3 region is CASSLGGSNTGELFF. Here the CDR3 DNA reads TGCGCCAGCAGCTTGGGAGGTAGCAACACCGGGGAGCTGTTTTTT. The complete variable domain, with remaining parts taken from reference TRBV5-1 and TRBJ2-2, reads KAGVTQTPRYLIKTRGQQVTLSCSPISGHRSVSWYQQTPGQGLQFLFEYFSETQRNKGNFPGRFSGRQFSNSRSEMNVSTLELGDSALYLCASSLGGSNTGELFFGEGSRLTVL.

The rearrangement joins TRBV6-5 to TRBJ2-1; 7 positions match TRBD1. The CDR3 extends over 12 amino acids. Looked up from germline, CDR1 is MNHEY and CDR2 is SVGAGI. With 6 bases clipped from V and 9 bases from J, the junction kept 5 bases outside the gene matches. This CDR3 reads CASSPTGREQFF. Written as DNA, the CDR3 is TGTGCCAGCAGCCCGACAGGGCGTGAGCAGTTCTTC.

The chain links TRBV6-6 to TRBJ1-2; D unclear. The germline CDR1 and CDR2 sequences are MNHNY and SVGAGI (reference sequence). Trimming cost V 0 bases and J 2 bases, with 10 bases left between them. This CDR3 comprises 15 residues. The CDR3 sequence is CASSYSGETNYGYTF. CDR3 nucleotide sequence: TGTGCCAGCAGTTACTCGGGAGAAACCAACTATGGCTACACCTTC.

The V call is TRBV28, the J call TRBJ2-1, with TRBD2 matching 11 bases. CDR1 is MDHEN, CDR2 SYDVKM, per germline. Trimming took 3 bases from V and 5 from J; bases not matched to a gene: 3. The CDR3 covers 15 residues. The CDR3 protein is CASSLLLAGDNEQFF. The CDR3 DNA follows: TGTGCCAGCAGTTTGTTACTAGCGGGGGACAATGAGCAGTTCTTC.

This chain uses TRBV28 with TRBJ2-2; D possibly corresponds to TRBD1 (6 bases). This CDR3 has 16 residues. Trimming stripped 5 bases from V and 2 bases from J, with 15 bases between. Germline values: CDR1 MDHEN, CDR2 SYDVKM. The CDR3 DNA reads as TGTGCCAGCAGTCAAGCCGGGACAACAAACACCGGGGAGCTGTTTTTT. Its protein is CASSQAGTTNTGELFF.

In DNA, the CDR3 is TGCAGCGTAGGCGGCGATGGCTACACCTTC. This sequence encodes CSVGGDGYTF. The chain has TRBV29-1 and TRBJ1-2, with D uncertain. V shed 6 bases and J shed 6 bases, with 8 bases lying between them. The length of the CDR3 is 10 residues. The germline gives CDR1 SQVTM, CDR2 ANQGSEA.

This clone was counted a few times. The gene calls are TRBV30 and TRBJ1-6; D not certain. This CDR3 comprises 17 residues. V lost 4 bases and J lost 3, with 19 bases in between. Per the germline V gene, CDR1 is GTSNPN and CDR2 is SVGIG (reference sequence). The CDR3 is CAWKVNLGRFYNSPLHF. The CDR3 DNA reads as TGTGCCTGGAAGGTCAACTTGGGCAGATTCTATAATTCACCCCTCCACTTT.

The chain employs TRBV18 and TRBJ2-7, with D maybe TRBD1 (7 bases). With 2 bases removed from V and 5 bases from J, the gap between germline ends came to 13 bases. This CDR3 spans 14 amino acids. Germline V CDR1 and CDR2: KGHSH, LQKENI. CDR3 DNA: TGTGCCAGCTCACCATTGGAGGGGGCGGACGAGCAGTACTTC. Translated, it gives CASSPLEGADEQYF.

This clone was counted once. This chain links TRBV20-1 with TRBJ2-7, with TRBD2 matching over 9 bases. Trimming at V came to 3 bases and at J to 3 bases, leaving 6 bases not matched to a gene. In germline, CDR1 is DFQATT, CDR2 SNEGSKA (reference sequence). CDR3 length equals 14 residues. The CDR3 DNA follows: TGCAGTGCTAGTCCACTAGCGGGCGGCTACGAGCAGTACTTC. Its protein product is CSASPLAGGYEQYF.

The J gene is TRBJ2-7, the V gene TRBV7-3; possibly TRBD1 for D (7 bases). From germline, CDR1 is SGHTA and CDR2 FQGTGA. Trimming pared 0 bases from V and 1 base from J, leaving 10 bases between. The CDR3 has 15 residues. The CDR3 nucleotides are TGTGCCAGCAGCTTAACGCGGGACAGTTCCTACGAGCAGTACTTC. This encodes CASSLTRDSSYEQYF.

This chain uses TRBV11-2 with TRBJ1-4; 7 bases map to TRBD1. The CDR3 covers 15 residues. Trimming took 5 bases from V and 8 from J; bases not matched to a gene: 11. CDR1 and CDR2 from the germline V gene are SGHAT and FQNNGV. CDR3 DNA sequence: TGTGCCAGCAGCATGCCTGACAGGGCAAACGAAAAACTGTTTTTT. It yields the protein CASSMPDRANEKLFF.

The chain couples TRBV27 to TRBJ1-1; a possible D gene is TRBD1 (5 bases). Germline CDR1 reads MNHEY; CDR2 reads SMNVEV (reference sequence). The V gene lost 1 base and the J gene lost 5 bases, with 14 bases spanning the gap. The CDR3 length is 15 residues. Here the CDR3 reads CASSLWGSGGTEAFF. As DNA, the CDR3 is TGTGCCAGCAGTTTATGGGGAAGCGGGGGGACTGAAGCTTTCTTT.

This clone was counted a single time. Here the CDR3 DNA reads TGTGCCAGCAGCTTTCCGGGGGAGTTCACCGGGGAGCTGTTTTTT. It is translated as CASSFPGEFTGELFF. This chain links TRBV7-6 with TRBJ2-2; perhaps TRBD2 as D (6 bases). The germline V gene encodes CDR1 SGHVS and CDR2 FNYEAQ. Trimming shortened V by 3 bases and J by 4 bases, and 12 bases separated the two germline ends. The CDR3 length is 15 residues.

This clone is a singleton in its sample. The chain combines TRBV12-3 or TRBV12-4 with TRBJ2-1, with D maybe TRBD1 (6 bases). This CDR3 is 12 amino acids long. V lost 6 bases to trimming and J lost 8 bases, with 11 bases between them. The CDR3 loop reads CASSLNRDEQFF. The DNA for the CDR3 is TGTGCCAGCAGCCTTAACAGGGATGAGCAGTTCTTC.